What follows are 30 T cell receptor beta chains derived from one specimen sequenced in a study of blood T cell repertoires in COVID-19. Libraries were prepared by immunoSEQ multiplex PCR; TCRdb keeps only in-frame clonotypes and omits some of them. The repertoire consists of 150,000 or so clones, with 79% occurring once and the leading ten covering 8.1%. Source material: peripheral blood. These receptors were obtained from a woman between 55 and 75 years old with COVID-19, enrolled during active disease.

A single count supports this clone. This chain uses TRBV28 with TRBJ2-7; TRBD1 matches 7 bases. The V gene's germline CDR1 is MDHEN and CDR2 SYDVKM. Trimming at V came to 5 bases and at J to 1 base, leaving 5 bases not matched to a gene. The CDR3 runs 14 residues. CDR3 nucleotides: TGTGCCAGCAGTCCATCGGGACAGTCCTACGAGCAGTACGTC. It is translated as CASSPSGQSYEQYV.

Of note for this clone: It may be a read error: a sequence one base away is much more abundant. Other DNA sequences in this sample translate to the same CDR3. This chain connects TRBV5-1 to TRBJ1-6; 10 positions match TRBD1. CDR1 is SGHRS and CDR2 is YFSETQ in the germline V gene. V trimming: 0 bases; J trimming: 7 bases; junction bases outside the gene matches: 1. The CDR3 runs 15 residues. The CDR3: CASSLGDRGNSPLHF. DNA of the CDR3: TGCGCCAGCAGCTTGGGGGACAGGGGAAATTCACCCCTCCACTTT.

This rearrangement joins TRBV2 to TRBJ2-1; D is possibly TRBD2 (5 bases). CDR1 SNHLY and CDR2 FYNNEI come from the germline V gene. Trimming took 6 bases from V and 0 from J, leaving 12 bases between them. The CDR3 length is 15 residues. The DNA for the CDR3 is TGTGCCAGCAGAAAGAGCGGAAGCTCCTACAATGAGCAGTTCTTC. This gives the protein CASRKSGSSYNEQFF.

V and J are TRBV2 and TRBJ2-1; TRBD2 aligns across 8 bases. V shed 1 base and J 8 bases; nucleotides not matched to a gene: 7. The germline V gene has CDR1 SNHLY and CDR2 FYNNEI. The CDR3 extends over 15 amino acids. The CDR3 DNA is TGTGCCAGCAGTGAAGACGGGACTAGAGGCTATGAGCAGTTCTTC. This encodes CASSEDGTRGYEQFF.

J is TRBJ2-1 and V is TRBV2; D might be TRBD1 (5 bases). This CDR3 region has 15 residues. Trimming took 0 bases from V and 4 from J, leaving 10 bases between them. In germline, CDR1 is SNHLY, CDR2 FYNNEI. The CDR3 sequence: CASSEAGQGYNEQFF. CDR3 coding DNA: TGTGCCAGCAGTGAAGCGGGGCAGGGATACAATGAGCAGTTCTTC. The full variable domain, its missing parts supplied by reference TRBV2 and TRBJ2-1, is EPEVTQTPSHQVTQMGQEVILRCVPISNHLYFYWYRQILGQKVEFLVSFYNNEISEKSEIFDDQFSVERPDGSNFTLKIRSTKLEDSAMYFCASSEAGQGYNEQFFGPGTRLTVL.

As concerns this clone: Other DNA sequences in this sample translate to the same CDR3. The chain is built from TRBV12-3 or TRBV12-4 and TRBJ2-2; D not resolved. The CDR3 sequence is 11 residues long. V gave up 8 bases and J gave up 9 bases, with 10 bases separating them. The CDR3 here is CASSPLRELFF. The CDR3 DNA follows: TGTGCCAGCTCCCCGCTACGGGAGCTGTTTTTT.

V is TRBV18 and J is TRBJ2-1, with 10 bases aligning to TRBD2. The length of the CDR3 is 15 residues. V gave up 4 bases and J gave up 8 bases; unmatched junction bases: 8. Germline CDR1 reads KGHSH; CDR2 reads LQKENI. The CDR3 nucleotides are TGTGCCAGCTCACTTGGTAGCGGGAGGTCGGATGAGCAGTTCTTC. Its protein is CASSLGSGRSDEQFF.

CDR3 sequence (DNA): TGTGCCAGTAGTAGCAACAGGGGCCCAGATACGCAGTATTTT. As protein: CASSSNRGPDTQYF. The chain has TRBV19 and TRBJ2-3, with TRBD1 matching over 7 bases. This CDR3 region has 14 residues. J lost 4 bases, V lost 4 bases, and 5 bases had no gene match. Germline loops: CDR1 LNHDA, CDR2 SQIVND (reference sequence). Full variable domain (rest looked up from reference TRBV19 and TRBJ2-3): DGGITQSPKYLFRKEGQNVTLSCEQNLNHDAMYWYRQDPGQGLRLIYYSQIVNDFQKGDIAEGYSVSREKKESFPLTVTSAQKNPTAFYLCASSSNRGPDTQYFGPGTRLTVL.

The V call is TRBV19, the J call TRBJ2-7; 8 nucleotides match TRBD2. Germline CDR1 reads LNHDA; CDR2 reads SQIVND (reference sequence). V gave up 6 bases and J gave up 4 bases; unmatched junction bases: 5. The CDR3 loop spans 13 amino acids. DNA for the CDR3: TGTGCCAGTAGCTCAACTAGCGGATACGAGCAGTACTTC. It encodes CASSSTSGYEQYF.

CDR3: CATPAGLWAGELFF. Written as DNA, the CDR3 is TGTGCCACCCCTGCAGGGTTGTGGGCCGGGGAGCTGTTTTTT. This chain uses TRBV6-5 with TRBJ2-2; D perhaps matches TRBD1 (5 bases). Germline V gene sequence: CDR1 MNHEY, CDR2 SVGAGI. With 10 bases removed from V and 6 bases from J, the gap between germline ends came to 18 bases. This CDR3 spans 14 amino acids.

This clone has ten or more counts. V usage is TRBV9 and J usage is TRBJ2-1, with D possibly being TRBD1 (6 bases). The CDR3 consists of 14 residues. Trimming pared 2 bases from V and 6 bases from J, leaving 12 bases between. Germline lookup yields CDR1 SGDLS and CDR2 YYNGEE. In DNA, the CDR3 is TGTGCCAGCAGCGTGGGGGTAGGGGGCAATGAGCAGTTCTTC. Its translation is CASSVGVGGNEQFF.

CDR3 sequence (DNA): TGTGCCAGCCGTCCGCCGGGGACAGCTAATGAAAAACTGTTTTTT. Protein: CASRPPGTANEKLFF. This chain connects TRBV2 to TRBJ1-4; 7 positions match TRBD1. The junction had 9 bases not matched to a gene; V was cut back by 8 bases and J by 3 bases. The CDR3 is 15 residues long. CDR1 is SNHLY, CDR2 FYNNEI, per germline. Full variable domain (outside the CDR3, taken from reference TRBV2 and TRBJ1-4): EPEVTQTPSHQVTQMGQEVILRCVPISNHLYFYWYRQILGQKVEFLVSFYNNEISEKSEIFDDQFSVERPDGSNFTLKIRSTKLEDSAMYFCASRPPGTANEKLFFGSGTQLSVL.

Points on this clone: At one end the junction does not follow the germline gene, possibly because of a read error. The rearrangement uses TRBV6-2 or TRBV6-3 and TRBJ2-7; D unresolved. The germline V gene has CDR1 MNHEY and CDR2 SVGEGT. This CDR3 is built from 14 residues. The CDR3 coding sequence is TGTGCCAGCAGTCAAACTACCTTATCCTCCGAGCAGTACTTC. Its protein is CASSQTTLSSEQYF.

The rearrangement links TRBV29-1 to TRBJ2-3; a weak D match, TRBD1 (5 bases). The CDR3 runs to 15 residues. Trimming removed 4 bases at V and 1 base at J, with 15 bases between. Germline CDR1 is SQVTM and CDR2 is ANQGSEA. In DNA, the CDR3 is TGCAGCGTTGTCCCGGCCAGGGTGGGCACAGATACGCAGTATTTT. Its translation: CSVVPARVGTDTQYF.

The J gene is TRBJ2-3, the V gene TRBV28; TRBD2 aligns across 15 bases. V gave up 8 bases and J gave up 1 base; unmatched junction bases: 4. Germline lookup yields CDR1 MDHEN and CDR2 SYDVKM. This CDR3 comprises 16 residues. This CDR3 reads CASGTSGRLGTDTQYF. The CDR3 DNA sequence: TGTGCCAGCGGGACTAGCGGGAGGTTGGGCACAGATACGCAGTATTTT.

The chain has TRBV7-2 and TRBJ2-5; possible D gene TRBD2, 6 bases. The germline V gene has CDR1 SGHTA and CDR2 FQGNSA. Trimming took 5 bases from V and 2 from J, leaving 15 bases between them. The CDR3 runs 15 residues. CDR3 amino acids: CASSPTGTRQETQYF. The DNA of the CDR3 is TGTGCCAGCAGCCCAACCGGGACTCGGCAAGAGACCCAGTACTTC. The full variable domain, in which reference TRBV7-2 and TRBJ2-5 provide the parts outside the CDR3, is GAGVSQSPSNKVTEKGKDVELRCDPISGHTALYWYRQSLGQGLEFLIYFQGNSAPDKSGLPSDRFSAERTGGSVSTLTIQRTQQEDSAVYLCASSPTGTRQETQYFGPGTRLLVL.

This clone showed up many times. This rearrangement joins TRBV27 to TRBJ1-2; the D gene is possibly TRBD1 (6 bases). V lost 3 bases to trimming and J lost 7 bases, with 12 bases between them. This CDR3 is built from 13 residues. CDR1 and CDR2 from the germline V gene are MNHEY and SMNVEV (reference sequence). In nucleotides, the CDR3 is TGTGCCAGCAGTTTCGGGGGGGGCCGTGGCTACACCTTC. Amino acid sequence: CASSFGGGRGYTF.

The J gene is TRBJ1-6, the V gene TRBV6-5; TRBD1 agrees at 7 bases. The CDR3 has 16 residues. The ends lost 0 bases at V and 4 bases at J; junction bases unmatched: 3. Germline V lookup: CDR1 MNHEY, CDR2 SVGAGI. CDR3 coding DNA: TGTGCCAGCAGTTACTCACCGGGACAGTATAATTCACCCCTCCACTTT. Amino acids: CASSYSPGQYNSPLHF.

This clone has more than one count but fewer than ten. This chain's CDR3 is CASTETPYSTNEKLFF. CDR3 bases: TGTGCCAGCACCGAGACACCATACTCAACTAATGAAAAACTGTTTTTT. J is TRBJ1-4 and V is TRBV28; no reliable D call. Germline V CDR1 and CDR2: MDHEN, SYDVKM. Trimming removed 7 bases at V and 0 bases at J, with 15 bases between. This CDR3 spans 16 amino acids.

CDR3 sequence reads: CASSQGRYQPQHF. The CDR3 nucleotides are TGTGCCAGCAGCCAAGGCAGGTATCAGCCCCAGCATTTT. V is TRBV3-1 (or the pseudogene TRBV3-2) and J is TRBJ1-5; D gene uncertain. Germline V gene sequence: CDR1 LGHDT, CDR2 YNNKEL (reference sequence). This CDR3 is built from 13 residues. Trimming stripped 1 base from V and 5 bases from J, with 6 bases between.

This clone was recorded a few times. The rearrangement links TRBV5-6 to TRBJ2-5; D is perhaps TRBD1 (5 bases). The ends were cut back, 4 bases at V and 5 bases at J, with 12 bases in the middle. The CDR3 covers 13 residues. Germline V gives CDR1 SGHDT, CDR2 YYEEEE. The CDR3 nucleotides read TGTGCCAGCAGCCCCCAGGGTTGGGAGACCCAGTACTTC. Its protein is CASSPQGWETQYF.

This clone appeared once. The V gene is TRBV19, the J gene TRBJ2-2, with TRBD1 identical over 12 bases. The CDR3 consists of 14 residues. Germline values: CDR1 LNHDA, CDR2 SQIVND (reference sequence). After removal of 11 bases from V and 7 bases from J, the junction contained 8 bases not matched to a gene. The CDR3 nucleotides read TGTGCCGGCGGAGGGACAGGGGGCATCGGGGAGCTGTTTTTT. Amino acid sequence: CAGGGTGGIGELFF. Filled out from reference TRBV19 and TRBJ2-2, the complete variable domain reads DGGITQSPKYLFRKEGQNVTLSCEQNLNHDAMYWYRQDPGQGLRLIYYSQIVNDFQKGDIAEGYSVSREKKESFPLTVTSAQKNPTAFYLCAGGGTGGIGELFFGEGSRLTVL.

V usage is TRBV9 and J usage is TRBJ1-6; D gene uncertain. Trimming took 2 bases from V and 8 from J, leaving 11 bases between them. There are 14 residues in the CDR3. Germline V gives CDR1 SGDLS, CDR2 YYNGEE. CDR3 nucleotide sequence: TGTGCCAGCAGCGTTGGGTCAGGTTATTCACCCCTCCACTTT. This sequence encodes CASSVGSGYSPLHF.

V is TRBV27 and J is TRBJ1-5; 8 bases are a match to TRBD1. The ends lost 5 bases at V and 0 bases at J; junction bases unmatched: 15. Germline lookup yields CDR1 MNHEY and CDR2 SMNVEV (reference sequence). The CDR3 has 19 amino acids. DNA for the CDR3: TGTGCCAGCAGTCCCTCGGATTGGACAGGGACCTATAGCAATCAGCCCCAGCATTTT. It specifies CASSPSDWTGTYSNQPQHF.

This clone was recorded a few times. The rearrangement joins TRBV9 to TRBJ2-7; the match to TRBD1 covers 7 bases. The ends lost 1 base at V and 2 bases at J; junction bases unmatched: 9. From germline, CDR1 is SGDLS and CDR2 YYNGEE. The CDR3 has 16 residues. The CDR3 DNA reads TGTGCCAGCAGCGTAAGTAGAGGGGGCCCCCCCTACGAGCAGTACTTC. Its protein is CASSVSRGGPPYEQYF.

The chain carries TRBV3-1 (or the pseudogene TRBV3-2) and TRBJ1-6; D call uncertain. Per the germline V gene, CDR1 is LGHDT and CDR2 is YNNKEL (reference sequence). The CDR3 is 13 residues long. The V and J ends lost 1 base and 7 bases respectively, with 5 bases between them. The CDR3 loop is CASSQGLNSPLHF. The CDR3 bases are TGTGCCAGCAGCCAAGGGCTGAATTCACCCCTCCACTTT.

The chain couples TRBV27 to TRBJ2-1; D is possibly TRBD2 (6 bases). Germline V gene lookup returns CDR1 MNHEY and CDR2 SMNVEV (reference sequence). Trimming took 4 bases from V and 3 from J, leaving 13 bases between them. The CDR3 runs 15 residues. For the CDR3, the DNA is TGTGCCAGCAGTTACCGGGGGACGGTCTACAATGAGCAGTTCTTC. Amino acids: CASSYRGTVYNEQFF.

This clone was observed a few times. The J gene is TRBJ1-1, the V gene TRBV5-1, with D unresolved. The CDR3 totals 16 residues. Deletions cut 0 bases from V and 9 bases from J, with 21 bases between. Germline V gives CDR1 SGHRS, CDR2 YFSETQ. CDR3 sequence: CASSLEMNTPVTKAFF. Here the CDR3 DNA reads TGCGCCAGCAGCTTGGAAATGAACACTCCGGTGACAAAAGCTTTCTTT.

The chain carries TRBV29-1 and TRBJ2-7, with 9 bases aligning to TRBD1. Trimming at V came to 2 bases and at J to 6 bases, leaving 20 bases not matched to a gene. This CDR3 region has 18 residues. Germline CDR1 and CDR2: SQVTM and ANQGSEA. For the CDR3, the DNA is TGCAGCGTTGAACCCTTTGGGGGACAGGGAAGTTCCCTAGGCGAGCAGTACTTC. Amino acid sequence: CSVEPFGGQGSSLGEQYF.

The chain carries TRBV7-3 and TRBJ2-2; possible D gene TRBD2, 5 bases. Germline CDR1 SGHTA, CDR2 FQGTGA. Trimming stripped 3 bases from V and 6 bases from J, with 17 bases between. This CDR3 has 16 residues. The CDR3 coding sequence is TGTGCCAGCAGCTTTAATAGCGTGCATAGCCCCGGGGAGCTGTTTTTT. The encoded protein is CASSFNSVHSPGELFF.